Each of the 2 T cell receptor beta chains below was sequenced from the same sample in a study of blood T cell repertoires in COVID-19. Clones were read by immunoSEQ multiplex PCR, and TCRdb kept only the in-frame ones, dropping some. The sample includes more than 85,000 clones, less than 85% of them seen just once. The sample comprised peripheral blood. The origin of the receptors is an elderly woman with acute or convalescent COVID-19.

The gene calls are TRBV6-6 and TRBJ2-2; no clear D gene. CDR1 MNHNY and CDR2 SVGAGI come from the germline V gene (reference sequence). The CDR3 has 14 residues. V lost 2 bases and J lost 1, with 5 bases in between. This CDR3 reads CASSYRENTGELFF. The CDR3 coding sequence is TGTGCCAGCAGTTACCGAGAGAACACCGGGGAGCTGTTTTTT.

This clone came up a few times. The chain carries TRBV5-4 and TRBJ2-1; a weak D match, TRBD2 (5 bases). Trimming cost V 4 bases and J 5 bases, with 13 bases left between them. In germline, CDR1 is SGHNT, CDR2 YYREEE (reference sequence). The CDR3 extends over 14 amino acids. CDR3 DNA: TGTGCCAGCAGCGCCCAGACTACGGACAATGAGCAGTTCTTC. Translated, it gives CASSAQTTDNEQFF.